This T cell receptor beta chain was recorded in a study of human T cells and chemical hapten exposure. About the study: Application of 0.01% DPC to the upper back was done by patch test, with a reading at 6 days. Study-wide results and caveats: Among expanded TCRs, significantly more large CDR3 similarity clusters formed than among controls.

In the source study's methods: Samples ranged from about 20,000 to 750,000 TCRs, with a median of approximately 90,000. TCRdb re-derived calls from the RACE reads in MiXCR, one entry per CDR3 protein. These V and J calls rely on TCRdb rather than the paper's analysis. The sample lists tens of thousands of distinct CDR3 sequences, 10% to 15% seen once, with more than 4.5% in the top ten. Time point meaning: patch test 3, about 24 weeks after DPC sensitization. Noted treatment: therapeutic diphenylcyclopropenone sensitization with weekly scalp DPC. Remarks on this clonotype: Its antigen is undetermined.

With 4 bases clipped from V and 9 bases from J, the junction kept 11 bases outside the gene matches. The CDR3 runs to 15 residues. Germline CDR1 SQVTM, CDR2 ANQGSEA. The sequences come from whole blood, collected in connection with sensitization to the hapten diphenylcyclopropenone (DPC). The clonotype comes from a woman in her 50s with alopecia areata. Some clones in this sample may be carry-over from other donors' samples. The chain recombines TRBV29-1 with TRBJ2-1, with TRBD2 identical over 11 bases. Here the CDR3 reads CSVGPTRLAGFEQFF. The CDR3 coding sequence is TGCAGCGTTGGGCCCACCCGACTAGCGGGATTTGAGCAGTTCTTC.